This entry concerns a single T cell receptor (beta chain). This sample is drawn from a study of blood T cell repertoires in COVID-19. V lost 2 bases to trimming and J lost 2 bases; unmatched junction nucleotides: 1. This CDR3 spans 14 amino acids. Germline values: CDR1 SGHRS, CDR2 YFSETQ. TCRdb's table, derived via immunoSEQ multiplex PCR, lists solely in-frame clones and lacks some. This sample has several thousand clones; 80% to 95% occur once, and the top ten carry roughly 4.2%. This sequence joins TRBV5-1 and TRBJ2-5; 9 nucleotides agree with TRBD2. The TCR originated in a woman aged 50 to 60 with active COVID-19. The source material was peripheral blood. Here the CDR3 reads CASSLSGRQETQYF. In nucleotides, the CDR3 is TGCGCCAGCAGCTTAAGCGGGAGGCAAGAGACCCAGTACTTC.